Detailed here is one TCR beta chain. Its antigen is undetermined. The germline CDR1 and CDR2 sequences are SGHNT and YYREEE (reference sequence). This CDR3 comprises 13 residues. Trimming took off 4 bases at V and 11 bases at J, with 17 bases between the two ends. The sample is drawn from a study of T-cell reconstitution after alpha-beta-depleted transplantation in children. Unique molecular identifiers were used to barcode this TCRbeta library. TCRdb re-called the PCR reads with MiXCR, one entry per CDR3 protein. The data show hundreds of thousands of distinct CDR3 sequences, with about a sixth seen just once and 25% to 30% held by the top ten. Findings and caveats of the study: Surviving recipient T cells and intrathymic progenitors accounted for some patients' high TCRbeta diversity at day 60. Newly produced T cells mostly accounted for T-cell counts and diversity one year post-transplant.

The source was PBMCs, mostly from graft donor cells, collected 360 days after TCRalphabeta/CD19-depleted stem cell transplant. The sequence was obtained from a boy younger than two who had a stem cell transplant for Wiskott-Aldrich syndrome, so the T cells may come from the graft donor. The rearrangement joins TRBV5-4 to TRBJ2-3; D ambiguous. CDR3 loop: CASSGPQEVGQYF. As DNA, the CDR3 is TGTGCCAGCAGCGGACCCCAGGAAGTCGGGCAGTATTTT.